Reported below is one T cell receptor (beta chain). The V segment lost 3 bases and the J segment 7 bases; nucleotides outside the gene matches: 8. Germline values: CDR1 MDHEN, CDR2 SYDVKM. This CDR3 comprises 15 residues. This sample was included in a study of cytomegalovirus exposure and HLA in healthy donors. Sequenced by immunoSEQ multiplex PCR; TCRdb stores in-frame clones only, minus some. This table holds some 180,000 clones, around 80% found once. Sequencing was performed on PBMCs. This receptor was obtained from a woman in her twenties or thirties in good health and CMV-seronegative. The chain recombines TRBV28 with TRBJ1-5; 8 bases are a match to TRBD1. In nucleotides, the CDR3 is TGTGCCAGCAGTTTTCCGGACAGGGAACGACAGCCCCAGCATTTT. Its protein is CASSFPDRERQPQHF.